The 24 T cell receptor beta chains listed next were all sequenced from one sample in a study of blood T cell repertoires in COVID-19. Measured with immunoSEQ multiplex PCR; TCRdb has only the in-frame clones, and not every one. This sample has about 120,000 clones, with about nine tenths found just once. What was sequenced was peripheral blood. The receptors here all came from a woman aged 70-85 years with acute or convalescent COVID-19.

The rearrangement uses TRBV6-5 and TRBJ1-6; D ambiguous. Germline assignment: CDR1 MNHEY and CDR2 SVGAGI. Trimming removed 7 bases at V and 7 bases at J, with 17 bases between. The CDR3 extends over 15 amino acids. The CDR3 DNA reads TGTGCCAGCACTCTCGGACTAAGGCTGAATTCACCCCTCCACTTT. This translates into CASTLGLRLNSPLHF.

As regards this clone: The sample carries other DNA sequences with the same CDR3. The chain carries TRBV28 and TRBJ1-1; no firm D call. Germline V CDR1 and CDR2: MDHEN, SYDVKM. This CDR3 contains 13 residues. The ends were cut back, 2 bases at V and 4 bases at J, with 8 bases in the middle. CDR3 protein: CASSLAGFTEAFF. The CDR3 DNA reads as TGTGCCAGCAGTTTAGCCGGGTTCACTGAAGCTTTCTTT.

The V call is TRBV14, the J call TRBJ2-5; TRBD1 matches 10 bases. Germline-derived CDR1 and CDR2 are SGHDN and FVKESK. Trimming at V came to 2 bases and at J to 9 bases, leaving 12 bases not matched to a gene. The CDR3 totals 16 residues. CDR3 coding DNA: TGTGCCAGCAGCCAACGACCGGGACAGGGGTCGGTGTCCCAGTACTTC. It is translated as CASSQRPGQGSVSQYF.

This rearrangement joins TRBV28 to TRBJ2-1; 11 nucleotides line up with TRBD2. With V trimmed by 6 bases and J by 8 bases, 12 bases remained unmatched. CDR3 length equals 16 residues. Germline V gene sequence: CDR1 MDHEN, CDR2 SYDVKM. For the CDR3, the DNA is TGTGCCAGCAGACCAACGCCTAGCGGGGGGAGGGATGAGCAGTTCTTC. It is translated as CASRPTPSGGRDEQFF.

The CDR3 nucleotides read TGTGCCAGCAGACAGGGGACAGAGACCCAGTACTTC. Translated, it gives CASRQGTETQYF. The chain is built from TRBV2 and TRBJ2-5; 7 bases fit TRBD1. This CDR3 is 12 amino acids long. Germline V CDR1 and CDR2: SNHLY, FYNNEI. Trimming cost V 6 bases and J 4 bases; bases outside gene matches: 2.

The rearrangement uses TRBV5-1 and TRBJ1-5; weak D call: TRBD1 (5 bases). Germline CDR1 is SGHRS and CDR2 is YFSETQ. The CDR3 sequence is 15 residues long. V lost 0 bases and J 3 bases, leaving 10 bases between the germline ends. The CDR3 protein is CASSLEGQNNQPQHF. CDR3 DNA sequence: TGCGCCAGCAGCTTGGAGGGGCAAAACAATCAGCCCCAGCATTTT.

The chain uses TRBV5-8 and TRBJ2-2; D not resolved. Trimming pared 7 bases from V and 0 bases from J, leaving 10 bases between. CDR3 size: 14 residues. Germline CDR1 reads SGHTS; CDR2 reads YDEGEE. CDR3 nucleotide sequence: TGTGCCAGCCGCAGGATTTCGAACACCGGGGAGCTGTTTTTT. Encoded protein: CASRRISNTGELFF.

The rearrangement links TRBV27 to TRBJ1-2; 9 nucleotides match TRBD1. In germline, CDR1 is MNHEY, CDR2 SMNVEV (reference sequence). Trimming removed 5 bases from V and 4 bases from J; junction bases left unmatched: 2. This CDR3 has 13 amino acids. The CDR3 DNA is TGTGCCAGCAGTGACAGGGGGATCTATGGCTACACCTTC. It encodes CASSDRGIYGYTF.

The gene calls are TRBV6-5 and TRBJ1-2; D unresolved. The V gene lost 6 bases and the J gene lost 8 bases, with 7 bases spanning the gap. Germline-derived CDR1 and CDR2 are MNHEY and SVGAGI. CDR3 length: 10 amino acids. Here the CDR3 DNA reads TGTGCCAGCAGGGGAGGAGGCTACACCTTC. As protein: CASRGGGYTF.

This sequence joins TRBV6-5 and TRBJ2-7; 7 bases line up with TRBD1. Germline assignment: CDR1 MNHEY and CDR2 SVGAGI. With V trimmed by 0 bases and J by 7 bases, 6 bases remained unmatched. CDR3 length equals 14 residues. The DNA of the CDR3 is TGTGCCAGCAGTTACTCCTACAGGGGCTGGGAGCAGTACTTC. This gives the protein CASSYSYRGWEQYF.

The chain has TRBV4-1 and TRBJ2-7; 9 nucleotides line up with TRBD1. This CDR3 has 15 amino acids. Germline-derived CDR1 and CDR2 are MGHRA and YSYEKL. Trimming at V came to 1 base and at J to 7 bases, leaving 8 bases not matched to a gene. CDR3: CASSQATTGGGEQYF. CDR3 sequence (DNA): TGCGCCAGCAGCCAAGCCACGACAGGGGGTGGTGAGCAGTACTTC.

Comments on this clone: The same CDR3 is also encoded by other DNA sequences in this sample. The chain joins TRBV6-5 to TRBJ1-5, with 10 positions matching TRBD1. Germline V gives CDR1 MNHEY, CDR2 SVGAGI. The V and J ends lost 4 bases and 2 bases, in that order; junction bases with no gene match: 2. This CDR3 has 15 amino acids. The CDR3 loop reads CASSSGTGGNQPQHF. CDR3 DNA: TGTGCCAGCAGTTCCGGGACAGGGGGCAATCAGCCCCAGCATTTT.

This clone was observed a handful of times. The chain recombines TRBV5-1 with TRBJ2-2, with TRBD2 as a possible D gene (6 bases). The CDR3 extends over 15 amino acids. CDR1 is SGHRS and CDR2 is YFSETQ in the germline V gene. The V end lost 4 bases, the J end lost 4 bases, and 14 bases lay between the germline ends. CDR3 in amino acids: CASSLGGPGTGELFF. As DNA, the CDR3 is TGCGCCAGCAGCCTCGGGGGTCCAGGCACCGGGGAGCTGTTTTTT.

This rearrangement joins TRBV3-1 (or the pseudogene TRBV3-2) to TRBJ2-1; D is perhaps TRBD1 (5 bases). V lost 3 bases, J lost 0 bases, and 9 bases lay in between. The length of the CDR3 is 15 residues. CDR1 is LGHDT, CDR2 YNNKEL, per germline (reference sequence). DNA for the CDR3: TGTGCCAGCAGCCACGGACACCGCTCCTACAATGAGCAGTTCTTC. It is translated as CASSHGHRSYNEQFF.

V and J are TRBV6-2 or TRBV6-3 and TRBJ2-7, with a tentative D call TRBD1 (5 bases). CDR1 and CDR2 from the germline V gene are MNHEY and SVGEGT. The CDR3 is 16 residues long. Trimming took off 0 bases at V and 0 bases at J, with 12 bases between the two ends. CDR3 protein: CASSYSPHTGSYEQYF. CDR3 coding DNA: TGTGCCAGCAGTTACTCCCCACACACAGGCTCCTACGAGCAGTACTTC.

This chain joins TRBV28 and TRBJ2-1; tentatively, D is TRBD2 (6 bases). The V end was cut by 2 bases, the J end by 13 bases, with 15 bases between. The CDR3 has 13 amino acids. The germline V gene encodes CDR1 MDHEN and CDR2 SYDVKM. The CDR3 spells CASSLQRDWVQFF. As DNA, the CDR3 is TGTGCCAGCAGTTTACAACGGGACTGGGTACAGTTCTTC. The variable domain in full, completed from reference TRBV28 and TRBJ2-1, reads DVKVTQSSRYLVKRTGEKVFLECVQDMDHENMFWYRQDPGLGLRLIYFSYDVKMKEKGDIPEGYSVSREKKERFSLILESASTNQTSMYLCASSLQRDWVQFFGPGTRLTVL.

This clone is a singleton in its sample. V and J are TRBV9 and TRBJ1-5; D is unresolved. This CDR3 is built from 15 residues. Germline CDR1 and CDR2: SGDLS and YYNGEE. V lost 4 bases to trimming and J lost 0 bases, with 11 bases between them. The CDR3 region has the DNA TGTGCCAGCAGCCGCGACGGACTTAGCAATCAGCCCCAGCATTTT. This translates into CASSRDGLSNQPQHF.

This clone has just a few counts. The chain employs TRBV6-2 or TRBV6-3 and TRBJ2-7; 10 bases map to TRBD2. V trimming: 5 bases; J trimming: 6 bases; junction bases outside the gene matches: 1. This CDR3 is built from 12 residues. Germline-derived CDR1 and CDR2 are MNHEY and SVGEGT. CDR3: CASSRTSGEQYF. DNA of the CDR3: TGTGCCAGCAGTCGGACTAGCGGCGAGCAGTACTTC.

The chain links TRBV28 to TRBJ2-7, with 7 nucleotides matching TRBD2. The CDR3 sequence is 14 residues long. Germline CDR1 reads MDHEN; CDR2 reads SYDVKM. V lost 5 bases and J lost 4; bases outside the gene matches: 8. The CDR3 DNA reads TGTGCCAGCAGTACCCCCCACGGGGGGTACGAGCAGTACTTC. Protein sequence: CASSTPHGGYEQYF.

This clone appeared a single time. This chain connects TRBV6-5 to TRBJ2-1; TRBD2 matches at 9 bases. The V and J ends lost 0 bases and 5 bases, in that order; junction bases with no gene match: 5. This CDR3 contains 16 residues. Germline-derived CDR1 and CDR2 are MNHEY and SVGAGI. CDR3 nucleotides: TGTGCCAGCAGTTACTCGGGCGGGGGGGCCCACAATGAGCAGTTCTTC. Amino acids: CASSYSGGGAHNEQFF.

In this sample, this clone turned up once. The gene calls are TRBV6-1 and TRBJ2-1; 10 bases are a match to TRBD2. The CDR3 has 16 amino acids. Unmatched junction bases numbered 10, after V lost 3 bases and J lost 8 bases. Germline assignment: CDR1 MNHNS and CDR2 SASEGT. CDR3 DNA sequence: TGTGCCAGCAGTGAGACGTTAGCGGGGGGACGAGATGAGCAGTTCTTC. This translates into CASSETLAGGRDEQFF.

V and J are TRBV12-3 or TRBV12-4 and TRBJ1-2; TRBD1 matches at 8 bases. The CDR3 covers 13 residues. Unmatched junction bases numbered 5, after V lost 8 bases and J lost 3 bases. CDR3 protein: CASGQGRYYGYTF. CDR3 sequence (DNA): TGTGCCAGCGGACAGGGCCGTTACTATGGCTACACCTTC.

This chain uses TRBV3-1 (or the pseudogene TRBV3-2) with TRBJ1-2; D gene ambiguous. With 1 base removed from V and 4 bases from J, the gap between germline ends came to 13 bases. Germline loops: CDR1 LGHDT, CDR2 YNNKEL (reference sequence). The CDR3 spans 15 residues. The CDR3: CASSQVNMPSYGYTF. The CDR3, as DNA: TGTGCCAGCAGCCAAGTGAACATGCCCAGCTATGGCTACACCTTC.

The chain is built from TRBV20-1 and TRBJ1-2; D unclear. V lost 3 bases to trimming and J lost 6 bases, with 11 bases between them. Germline V gives CDR1 DFQATT, CDR2 SNEGSKA (reference sequence). This CDR3 has 12 residues. For the CDR3, the DNA is TGCAGTGCTAGTCGGTGGCAGGATGGCTACACCTTC. Translated, it gives CSASRWQDGYTF.